The 30 T cell receptor beta chains below all came from one sample that was sequenced in a study of blood T cells in healthy people across ages. A second about 6 to 12 cycle PCR used barcoded and J-beta primers. From the 5' RACE reads, TCRdb called clonotypes with MiXCR, one entry per CDR3 protein. This table holds more than 800,000 distinct CDR3 sequences, roughly 26% found once. Material: blood. Receptors were obtained from a woman older than 75 in good health.

The V gene is TRBV28, the J gene TRBJ1-5; D gene ambiguous. This CDR3 spans 14 amino acids. Germline-derived CDR1 and CDR2 are MDHEN and SYDVKM. With 3 bases removed from V and 4 bases from J, the gap between germline ends came to 10 bases. The CDR3 DNA reads as TGTGCCAGCAGTTTTATTAATCGGAATCAGCCCCAGCATTTT. Translation gives CASSFINRNQPQHF.

As regards this clonotype: Given a much more abundant clone one base away, this may be a read error. The V gene is TRBV6-5, the J gene TRBJ1-6, with 8 bases fitting TRBD1. The germline CDR1 and CDR2 sequences are MNHEY and SVGAGI. This CDR3 is built from 15 residues. As DNA, the CDR3 is TGTGCCAGCAGTCGGGACAGGACCTATAATTCATCCCTCCACTTT. This sequence encodes CASSRDRTYNSSLHF.

The chain couples TRBV7-9 to TRBJ2-7, with 14 bases fitting TRBD2. The CDR3 totals 15 residues. In germline, CDR1 is SEHNR, CDR2 FQNEAQ (reference sequence). Losses at the gene ends were 5 bases for V and 5 bases for J; bases not matched to a gene: 5. Here the CDR3 DNA reads TGTGCCAGCAGCCCCCGACTAGCGGGGGGGCACGAGCAGTACTTC. This gives the protein CASSPRLAGGHEQYF. Complete variable domain (other parts from reference TRBV7-9 and TRBJ2-7): DTGVSQNPRHKITKRGQNVTFRCDPISEHNRLYWYRQTLGQGPEFLTYFQNEAQLEKSRLLSDRFSAERPKGSFSTLEIQRTEQGDSAMYLCASSPRLAGGHEQYFGPGTRLTVT.

This clonotype was recorded many times. The CDR3 sequence: CATSMAGFSYEQYF. The CDR3 DNA sequence: TGTGCCACCTCTATGGCCGGGTTCTCCTACGAGCAGTACTTC. This chain links TRBV2 with TRBJ2-7; D unresolved. This CDR3 region has 14 residues. Per germline, CDR1 SNHLY and CDR2 FYNNEI. The V end was cut by 10 bases, the J end by 0 bases, with 16 bases between.

As concerns this clonotype: A much larger clone differs from this one at a single base, so this may be a read error. The rearrangement uses TRBV6-6 and TRBJ1-6; maybe TRBD1 (5 bases). CDR1 MNHNY and CDR2 SVGAGI come from the germline V gene (reference sequence). CDR3 length: 15 residues. In DNA, the CDR3 is TGTGCCAGCAGTTACAGGTCAGACCAGGGTTCACCCCCCCACTTT. It yields the protein CASSYRSDQGSPPHF.

The rearrangement joins TRBV5-6 to TRBJ2-7; no reliable D call. The CDR3 has 12 amino acids. Deletions cut 1 base from V and 5 bases from J, with 7 bases between. Germline CDR1 reads SGHDT; CDR2 reads YYEEEE. The DNA of the CDR3 is TGTGCCAGCAGCTTGACGTGGGACGAGCAGTACTTC. Translated, it gives CASSLTWDEQYF.

This clonotype came up a few times. This may be a read error, as it is one base from a much larger clone. The chain recombines TRBV3-1 with TRBJ2-7; D gene ambiguous. Germline lookup yields CDR1 LGHDT and CDR2 YNNKEL (reference sequence). Trimming shortened V by 2 bases and J by 7 bases, and 6 bases separated the two germline ends. The length of the CDR3 is 11 residues. CDR3 in amino acids: CASSQLNEQYF. The CDR3, as DNA: TGTGCCAGCAGCCAACTCAATGAGCAGTACTTC.

CDR3 sequence (DNA): TGTGCCTGGGCCGGGACAGGGCCCTACGAGCAGTACTTC. Its protein product is CAWAGTGPYEQYF. The V call is TRBV30, the J call TRBJ2-7, with 9 bases lining up with TRBD1. The CDR3 contains 13 residues. Germline V gives CDR1 GTSNPN, CDR2 SVGIG (reference sequence). V was clipped by 5 bases and J by 2 bases; unmatched bases: 4.

As regards this clonotype: This sequence may be a read error, since a much larger clone differs from it by one base. The CDR3 loop reads CASREGSNYGYTF. Written as DNA, the CDR3 is TGTGCCAGCAGGGAAGGATCCAACTATGGCTACACCTTC. The chain recombines TRBV2 with TRBJ1-2; no clear D. Germline V gene data show CDR1 as SNHLY and CDR2 as FYNNEI. There are 13 residues in the CDR3.

The chain is built from TRBV20-1 and TRBJ2-7; perhaps TRBD2 as D (6 bases). V lost 8 bases and J lost 3, with 20 bases in between. This CDR3 has 14 amino acids. Germline assignment: CDR1 DFQATT and CDR2 SNEGSKA (reference sequence). CDR3 loop: CSKGRGGSSYEQYF. The CDR3 DNA sequence: TGCAGTAAGGGGCGGGGTGGCTCTAGCTACGAGCAGTACTTC.

The chain has TRBV6-2 or TRBV6-3 and TRBJ1-6; TRBD1 might be the D (6 bases). The CDR3 covers 14 residues. From germline, CDR1 is MNHEY and CDR2 SVGEGT. V was shortened by 7 bases and J by 7 bases, with 14 bases between the two germline ends. The CDR3 is CASTRTGYNSPLHF. The CDR3 nucleotides read TGTGCCAGCACCAGAACAGGGTACAATTCACCCCTCCACTTT.

The chain combines TRBV29-1 with TRBJ2-3; 12 bases map to TRBD2. The ends lost 2 bases at V and 10 bases at J; junction bases unmatched: 16. Germline CDR1 and CDR2: SQVTM and ANQGSEA. This CDR3 spans 17 amino acids. The CDR3 DNA reads TGCAGCGTTGAACCCTCCCGGCTAGCGGGGGGGCTGGAGTCGCAGTATTTT. It encodes CSVEPSRLAGGLESQYF.

This clonotype was found many times. A read error is possible here, since a much larger clone lies one base away. The chain joins TRBV20-1 to TRBJ2-2; possibly TRBD2 for D (5 bases). This CDR3 contains 16 residues. Germline loops: CDR1 DFQATT, CDR2 SNEGSKA (reference sequence). CDR3 in DNA: TGCAGTGCCTTAGGGTTGGGGTTGTTTCAAACCGGGGAGCGGTTTTTT. Residues: CSALGLGLFQTGERFF.

The V and J genes are TRBV20-1 and TRBJ1-1; possibly TRBD1 for D (6 bases). Germline assignment: CDR1 DFQATT and CDR2 SNEGSKA (reference sequence). V was pared by 2 bases and J by 8 bases, with 15 bases between. The CDR3 totals 13 residues. The CDR3 DNA sequence: TGCAGTGCTAGATCTGGGGGCGAGTCGGAAGCTTTCTTT. Protein sequence: CSARSGGESEAFF.

V and J are TRBV11-3 and TRBJ1-4, with a weak D call TRBD1 (6 bases). Germline loops: CDR1 SGHNT, CDR2 YENEEA. This CDR3 spans 15 amino acids. The germline V and J ends were trimmed by 1 base and 7 bases, with 13 bases remaining between them. The CDR3 loop is CASSLGSQGGEKLFF. CDR3 coding DNA: TGTGCCAGCAGCTTAGGCAGCCAAGGGGGTGAAAAACTGTTTTTT.

Concerning this clonotype itself: This sequence may be a read error, since a much larger clone differs from it by one base. V is TRBV9 and J is TRBJ2-1; 12 bases are shared with TRBD2. With 3 bases clipped from V and 15 bases from J, the junction kept 10 bases outside the gene matches. Germline V lookup: CDR1 SGDLS, CDR2 YYNGEE. This CDR3 is 14 amino acids long. CDR3 sequence reads: CASSATSGGYQLFF. For the CDR3, the DNA is TGTGCCAGCAGCGCCACTAGCGGGGGGTACCAGTTGTTCTTC.

V is TRBV9 and J is TRBJ1-3, with TRBD1 identical over 7 bases. CDR1 and CDR2 from the germline V gene are SGDLS and YYNGEE. This CDR3 comprises 17 residues. J was trimmed by 0 bases and V by 3 bases; bases with no gene match: 9. The CDR3 spells CASSEGQHRISGNTIYF. The CDR3 region has the DNA TGTGCCAGCAGCGAGGGACAGCACAGAATCTCTGGAAACACCATATATTTT.

This clonotype was found a few times. The V call is TRBV20-1, the J call TRBJ1-1, with 9 bases lining up with TRBD1. CDR3 length equals 13 residues. Germline V lookup: CDR1 DFQATT, CDR2 SNEGSKA (reference sequence). V was pared by 5 bases and J by 5 bases, with 6 bases of the junction left unmatched. CDR3 nucleotide sequence: TGCAGTGCTGTTGGACAGGGGATTACTGAAGCTTTCTTT. It yields the protein CSAVGQGITEAFF.

This clonotype has a count of ten or more. This chain connects TRBV28 to TRBJ2-5; D is possibly TRBD1 or TRBD2 (7 bases each). CDR3 length equals 14 residues. Germline loops: CDR1 MDHEN, CDR2 SYDVKM. The germline V and J ends were trimmed by 7 bases and 5 bases, with 17 bases remaining between them. The CDR3 region has the DNA TGTGCCAGCAATTTTCAGGGGGGGGCGGAGACCCAGTACTTC. It yields the protein CASNFQGGAETQYF.

A few counts support this clonotype. This may stem from a read error, because a much larger clone lies one nucleotide away. The rearrangement links TRBV6-2 or TRBV6-3 to TRBJ2-3, with 10 bases matching TRBD2. CDR1 MNHEY and CDR2 SVGEGT come from the germline V gene. The CDR3 covers 15 residues. The CDR3 is CAGSAGLARTDTQYF. Here the CDR3 DNA reads TGTGCCGGCAGTGCGGGACTAGCGCGCACAGATACGCAGTATTTT.

The sample holds one count of this clonotype. One junction end disagrees with the germline gene, perhaps due to a read error. The chain couples TRBV24-1 to TRBJ2-3; no firm D call. The CDR3 has 13 residues. Germline CDR1 KGHDR, CDR2 SFDVKD. The CDR3 DNA sequence: TGTACCACCAGTGGTAGTAGCACAGATACGCAGTATTTT. Translated: CTTSGSSTDTQYF.

Many counts were recorded for this clonotype. The chain has TRBV6-1 and TRBJ2-5; 13 bases are a match to TRBD2. With 6 bases clipped from V and 5 bases from J, the junction kept 9 bases outside the gene matches. The CDR3 totals 16 residues. Per the germline V gene, CDR1 is MNHNS and CDR2 is SASEGT. The CDR3 loop reads CASRPTSGGAGETQYF. The CDR3 nucleotides read TGTGCCAGCAGACCAACTAGCGGGGGGGCCGGGGAGACCCAGTACTTC.

V and J are TRBV4-3 and TRBJ2-2; D gene unclear. Trimming took off 0 bases at V and 6 bases at J, with 17 bases between the two ends. Germline loops: CDR1 LGHNA, CDR2 YSLEER. CDR3 length equals 17 residues. In DNA form, the CDR3 reads TGCGCCAGCAGCCAAGATTATGCGGACCTGGTCCCCGGGGAGCTGTTTTTT. Translated: CASSQDYADLVPGELFF.

V is TRBV24-1 and J is TRBJ1-5; perhaps TRBD1 as D (6 bases). Germline CDR1 and CDR2: KGHDR and SFDVKD. The V end was cut by 3 bases, the J end by 1 base, with 15 bases between. There are 17 residues in the CDR3. CDR3 DNA sequence: TGTGCCACCAGTGATCCCGGGTCGGGGGCAAGCAATCAGCCCCAGCATTTT. This codes for CATSDPGSGASNQPQHF.

The CDR3 here is CASSFGLGQGARDEQFF. The CDR3 nucleotides read TGTGCCAGCAGTTTCGGATTAGGGCAGGGGGCGAGGGATGAGCAGTTCTTC. The V gene is TRBV12-3 or TRBV12-4, the J gene TRBJ2-1, with 8 bases that match TRBD1. CDR3 length equals 17 residues. Trimming cost V 3 bases and J 8 bases; bases outside gene matches: 15.

This clonotype was seen at least ten times. V usage is TRBV12-3 or TRBV12-4 and J usage is TRBJ2-3; D is uncertain. V was trimmed by 5 bases and J by 4 bases, leaving 4 bases between them. The CDR3 totals 11 residues. CDR3 protein: CASSRADTQYF. DNA of the CDR3: TGTGCCAGCAGTCGCGCAGATACGCAGTATTTT.

This clonotype has only a few counts. The gene calls are TRBV6-5 and TRBJ1-5, with TRBD1 identical over 8 bases. Germline lookup yields CDR1 MNHEY and CDR2 SVGAGI. The V segment lost 6 bases and the J segment 2 bases; nucleotides outside the gene matches: 6. The CDR3 spans 15 residues. CDR3 sequence reads: CASSREQGGNQPQHF. CDR3 sequence (DNA): TGTGCCAGCAGCCGCGAACAGGGGGGCAATCAGCCCCAGCATTTT.

This clonotype was counted between two and nine times. V is TRBV27 and J is TRBJ1-4, with 7 nucleotides matching TRBD1. This CDR3 is 16 amino acids long. The V and J ends lost 0 bases and 5 bases, in that order; junction bases with no gene match: 6. CDR1 and CDR2 from the germline V gene are MNHEY and SMNVEV (reference sequence). CDR3 sequence: CASSLSIGTANEKLFF. CDR3 sequence (DNA): TGTGCCAGCAGTTTATCAATAGGGACAGCAAATGAAAAACTGTTTTTT.

Regarding this clonotype: A clone one base away is much larger, so this may be a read error. The V call is TRBV3-1, the J call TRBJ2-7; D may be TRBD1 (6 bases). The germline gives CDR1 LGHDT, CDR2 YNNKEL (reference sequence). CDR3 length: 16 residues. This CDR3 is CASRQGPRAGAREQYF. DNA of the CDR3: TGTGCCAGCAGGCAAGGGCCCCGGGCAGGGGCCCGGGAGCAGTACTTC.

This clonotype showed up just a few times. This may arise from a read error, as a much more abundant clone is one base away. The CDR3: CSARGRRGRETQYF. CDR3 coding DNA: TGCAGTGCTAGAGGGCGGAGGGGCAGAGAGACCCAGTACTTC. The J gene is TRBJ2-5, the V gene TRBV20-1, with D maybe TRBD2 (6 bases). From germline, CDR1 is DFQATT and CDR2 SNEGSKA (reference sequence). V was pared by 1 base and J by 4 bases, with 13 bases between. The CDR3 has 14 residues.